This T cell receptor beta chain was documented in a study of T cell responses to AZD1222 COVID-19 vaccine. Whole-study context: Whether given at about 4 or about 12 weeks, second doses were pooled.

The CDR3 extends over 14 amino acids. Looked up from germline, CDR1 is SGHVS and CDR2 is FNYEAQ. V was shortened by 5 bases and J by 1 base, with 11 bases between the two germline ends. Some clones are missing from TCRdb's copy, which holds only in-frame ones; the method was immunoSEQ multiplex PCR. This table holds fewer than 75,000 clones, 85% found once. The chain couples TRBV7-6 to TRBJ2-5, with D perhaps matching TRBD1 (6 bases). This sample comprised peripheral blood, obtained on day 0 of AZD1222 vaccination. This receptor was obtained from an adult in good health. The CDR3 loop reads CASSPGASQETQYF. CDR3 sequence (DNA): TGTGCCAGCAGCCCAGGGGCGTCCCAAGAGACCCAGTACTTC.